This record looks at one T cell receptor beta chain sequence and its context. Its cognate antigen has yet to be identified. An end of the junction differs from the germline gene, which may be a read error. The sample comes from a study of cytomegalovirus exposure and HLA in healthy donors (dated by TCRdb to between 2016 and 2019). Background for the entire study: According to a later analysis, one platform produced both the 110 or so validation repertoires and the roughly 660 repertoires of the first cohort. The study combined high-throughput TCR immunosequencing, statistical association of individual TCRs with disease status, and machine learning to predict cytomegalovirus infection status. Along with the approximately 700-subject first cohort, a separate validation cohort of 120 different subjects was used. The aim of the study was to test whether cataloging public T cell receptors could identify signatures of past pathogen exposure. Findings and caveats that apply to the study as a whole: Cytomegalovirus status was reported to be diagnosed by the classifier with high specificity and sensitivity in both the original and validation cohorts. The study gave a list of around 170 TCR beta chains associated with cytomegalovirus. The validation cohort had no HLA typing available for a later analysis, so co-occurrence within that cohort was assessed over all 130 or so repertoires. Three of the identified cytomegalovirus-associated TCR beta chains were confirmed in vitro to be specific for cytomegalovirus antigens. A later analysis found that TCRs clustered in the first cohort also tended to co-occur in the approximately 120 validation repertoires, with more than 90% of cluster scores above 0. The authors suggested that the approach could potentially be generalized to other disease states and immunological phenotypes. Most TCR sequences were observed very rarely across donors, whereas some public TCRs were present in many individuals.

Receptors were amplified or captured by the immunoSEQ multiplex PCR assay. Per the source publication's procedure: A statistical classification framework was developed to diagnose cytomegalovirus status using the catalog of TCR beta chain sequences. TCRdb carries this immuneACCESS record with in-frame sequences only. Its versions omit some clonotypes, under half of them owing to an unresolved V gene in the studies checked, with the rest unexplained. V and J calls and clone size come straight from that table; D and trimming were deduced from the DNA. Recorded for this sample are under 200,000 clones; around 90% of them occurred a single time. The ten largest clones add up to 3% to 3.5% of the sample. Donors formed part of the validation cohort, which comprised about 130 subjects and was distinct from the first cohort of 550 to 850 subjects. Reading the germline V gene (reference sequence) gives CDR1 MNHEY and CDR2 SMNVEV. Counted from cysteine to phenylalanine, this CDR3 has 14 amino acids. The only DNA kept is the CDR3, 42 bases in frame from the first base.

This TCR was recovered from a woman between 18 and 30 years old in good health and CMV-seropositive. Source material: PBMCs. Recombination joined TRBV27 with TRBJ1-2; the D gene assignment is ambiguous. The CDR3 amino acid sequence is: CASGQPGSTYGYAF. The nucleotide sequence is given as TGTGCCAGCGGGCAGCCCGGTTCCACATATGGCTACGCCTTC.